A single sample gave rise to the 18 T cell receptor beta chains below, sequenced in a study of shared clonotypes between healthy human individuals. TCRdb's table, derived via immunoSEQ multiplex PCR, lists solely in-frame clones and lacks some. The data contain under 2.5 million clones, 85% to 95% of them singletons. Material for sequencing was naive CD4+ T cells from PBMCs. Specified subset: CD45RA+ positively selected. All receptors come from a man aged 18 to 30 in good health. Some clones in this sample may be carry-over from other donors' samples.

This chain links TRBV5-1 with TRBJ2-7; 8 bases match TRBD1. The V segment lost 1 base and the J segment 0 bases; nucleotides outside the gene matches: 6. Germline CDR1 reads SGHRS; CDR2 reads YFSETQ. The CDR3 sequence is 16 residues long. The CDR3 loop is CASSLPGQGFSYEQYF. The CDR3 DNA is TGCGCCAGCAGCTTGCCCGGACAGGGCTTCTCCTACGAGCAGTACTTC.

In its sample, this clone was seen a few times. In the same sample, other DNA sequences code for this CDR3. This chain links TRBV5-1 with TRBJ1-5, with D perhaps TRBD1 (5 bases). Germline CDR1 is SGHRS and CDR2 is YFSETQ. V was pared by 5 bases and J by 4 bases, with 10 bases between. The CDR3 spans 13 residues. DNA for the CDR3: TGCGCCAGCAGTCCGGGGGGAAATCAGCCCCAGCATTTT. It is translated as CASSPGGNQPQHF.

The rearrangement uses TRBV7-9 and TRBJ1-1; TRBD1 aligns across 7 bases. V shed 5 bases and J 0 bases; nucleotides not matched to a gene: 6. CDR3 length equals 15 residues. Looked up from germline, CDR1 is SEHNR and CDR2 is FQNEAQ (reference sequence). CDR3 nucleotides: TGTGCCAGCAGCCCACGGGGACAGATGAACACTGAAGCTTTCTTT. It yields the protein CASSPRGQMNTEAFF.

This clone is a singleton in its sample. This chain joins TRBV29-1 and TRBJ2-7; D tentatively fits TRBD1 or TRBD2 (5 bases each). CDR1 and CDR2 (germline): SQVTM, ANQGSEA. V lost 5 bases and J 6 bases, leaving 17 bases between the germline ends. The CDR3 has 13 amino acids. As DNA, the CDR3 is TGCAGCGTTAGACAGATCGGGGCCACCGAGCAGTACTTC. Protein product: CSVRQIGATEQYF.

This sequence joins TRBV7-2 and TRBJ1-1; no definite D call. There are 15 residues in the CDR3. The V end was cut by 1 base, the J end by 2 bases, with 11 bases between. Looked up from germline, CDR1 is SGHTA and CDR2 is FQGNSA. CDR3 bases: TGTGCCAGCAGCTTAGATTCTGCGGGAAACACTGAAGCTTTCTTT. As protein: CASSLDSAGNTEAFF.

The rearrangement joins TRBV2 to TRBJ2-2; a possible D gene is TRBD1 (6 bases). From germline, CDR1 is SNHLY and CDR2 FYNNEI. Trimming shortened V by 6 bases and J by 6 bases, and 11 bases separated the two germline ends. The CDR3 is 13 residues long. The CDR3 nucleotides are TGTGCCAGCAGCTCACAGGGAGCCGGGGAGCTGTTTTTT. It translates to CASSSQGAGELFF.

The chain links TRBV18 to TRBJ2-3; tentatively, D is TRBD2 (6 bases). CDR1 and CDR2 from the germline V gene are KGHSH and LQKENI. The CDR3 consists of 15 residues. Trimming pared 3 bases from V and 4 bases from J, leaving 14 bases between. The CDR3 DNA follows: TGTGCCAGCTCACCTCTGGGAGGTGTCGCAGATACGCAGTATTTT. Amino acids: CASSPLGGVADTQYF.

This rearrangement joins TRBV11-1 to TRBJ2-1; 11 bases agree with TRBD2. Germline V CDR1 and CDR2: SGHAT, FQDESV (reference sequence). J gave up 9 bases and V 1 base, and 8 bases lay outside the gene matches. The CDR3 loop spans 16 amino acids. The CDR3 sequence: CASSLGVTSGSGEQFF. The CDR3 DNA reads as TGTGCCAGCAGCTTAGGGGTAACTAGCGGGAGCGGTGAGCAGTTCTTC. The full variable domain, its missing parts supplied by reference TRBV11-1 and TRBJ2-1, is EAEVAQSPRYKITEKSQAVAFWCDPISGHATLYWYRQILGQGPELLVQFQDESVVDDSQLPKDRFSAERLKGVDSTLKIQPAELGDSAMYLCASSLGVTSGSGEQFFGPGTRLTVL.

This clone was seen more than once but under ten times. The V and J genes are TRBV7-3 and TRBJ2-2; TRBD1 is a possible D gene (5 bases). V was cut by 5 bases and J by 6 bases, with 16 bases left in between. Germline V gene data show CDR1 as SGHTA and CDR2 as FQGTGA. CDR3 length equals 15 residues. The CDR3 region has the DNA TGTGCCAGCAGCCGACAGTTCTCATCCCCCGGGGAGCTGTTTTTT. Protein sequence: CASSRQFSSPGELFF.

This rearrangement joins TRBV23-1 to TRBJ1-4; D is ambiguous. TRBV23-1 is an open reading frame whose function is uncertain. Trimming shortened V by 8 bases and J by 0 bases, and 10 bases separated the two germline ends. There are 14 residues in the CDR3. The CDR3 spells CASPGCATNEKLFF. Here the CDR3 DNA reads TGCGCCAGCCCCGGTTGTGCAACTAATGAAAAACTGTTTTTT.

This clone was counted a single time. The chain couples TRBV18 to TRBJ1-1; a weak D match, TRBD1 (6 bases). V was cut by 1 base and J by 0 bases, with 18 bases left in between. CDR3 length: 18 residues. In germline, CDR1 is KGHSH, CDR2 LQKENI. In DNA form, the CDR3 reads TGTGCCAGCTCACCACGAGCAGGGGACTCACTCATGAACACTGAAGCTTTCTTT. Residues: CASSPRAGDSLMNTEAFF.

In this sample, this clone turned up once. The DNA of the CDR3 is TGTGCCAGCTCACCGCGACAGGGCAACTATGGCTACACCTTC. Its protein product is CASSPRQGNYGYTF. The V and J genes are TRBV18 and TRBJ1-2; 7 bases are shared with TRBD1. CDR1 is KGHSH and CDR2 is LQKENI in the germline V gene. The CDR3 sequence is 14 residues long. Trimming cost V 3 bases and J 2 bases; bases outside gene matches: 3.

V gene TRBV5-1 combines with J gene TRBJ2-1; TRBD1 matches 11 bases. The CDR3 has 14 amino acids. Per the germline V gene, CDR1 is SGHRS and CDR2 is YFSETQ. V lost 5 bases to trimming and J lost 10 bases; unmatched junction nucleotides: 8. The CDR3 DNA follows: TGCGCCAGCAGTATGGACAGGGGGCGCTTGGAGCAGTTCTTC. Translating it yields CASSMDRGRLEQFF.

The chain links TRBV10-1 to TRBJ2-5; 8 bases fit TRBD1. CDR1 is WNHNN and CDR2 is SYGVQD in the germline V gene (reference sequence). The length of the CDR3 is 13 residues. Trimming at V came to 5 bases and at J to 5 bases, leaving 4 bases not matched to a gene. Here the CDR3 DNA reads TGCGCCAGCAGTAGACAGGGGAGGGAGACCCAGTACTTC. It is translated as CASSRQGRETQYF.

The V call is TRBV5-4, the J call TRBJ2-1; D unclear. The V end lost 0 bases, the J end lost 10 bases, and 2 bases lay between the germline ends. CDR3 length: 10 residues. Looked up from germline, CDR1 is SGHNT and CDR2 is YYREEE (reference sequence). CDR3 sequence reads: CASSLGEQFF. DNA of the CDR3: TGTGCCAGCAGCTTGGGAGAGCAGTTCTTC.

The V and J genes are TRBV19 and TRBJ2-4; D perhaps matches TRBD1 (5 bases). Germline V gives CDR1 LNHDA, CDR2 SQIVND (reference sequence). Trimming cost V 9 bases and J 1 base, with 13 bases left between them. This CDR3 spans 14 amino acids. The CDR3 DNA reads TGTGCCAGGTGGGGCGGCGTGGCCAAAAACATTCAGTACTTC. It specifies CARWGGVAKNIQYF.

As to this clone: Other nucleotide sequences in the sample specify the same CDR3. This rearrangement joins TRBV6-1 to TRBJ1-5; D call uncertain. The CDR3 runs to 13 residues. Trimming stripped 3 bases from V and 4 bases from J, with 7 bases between. Germline-derived CDR1 and CDR2 are MNHNS and SASEGT. CDR3 in DNA: TGTGCCAGCAGTGAGTCGAGGAATCAGCCCCAGCATTTT. This translates into CASSESRNQPQHF.

The genes are TRBV28 and TRBJ2-2; perhaps TRBD2 as D (5 bases). Germline V gene data show CDR1 as MDHEN and CDR2 as SYDVKM. The CDR3 has 19 residues. The ends were cut back, 1 base at V and 0 bases at J, with 18 bases in the middle. The CDR3 region is CASSLSGGRLWTNTGELFF. In nucleotides, the CDR3 is TGTGCCAGCAGTTTATCGGGCGGGCGCCTGTGGACGAACACCGGGGAGCTGTTTTTT.